Following are 15 T cell receptor beta chains from one sample sequenced in a study of blood T cells in healthy people across ages. Primed by a sample-barcoded 5' primer and a J-beta primer mix, a second PCR proceeded for about 7 to 12 cycles. TCRdb called the 5' RACE reads again in MiXCR, with one record for every CDR3 protein. Of 1.5 million to 2 million distinct CDR3 sequences in the sample, approximately 28% were seen once. Sequenced sample: blood. These receptors originate from a young woman in good health.

This clonotype occurred many times. The chain has TRBV15 and TRBJ2-7, with D tentatively TRBD2 (5 bases). V lost 3 bases, J lost 2 bases, and 11 bases lay in between. CDR1 is LNHNV and CDR2 is YYDKDF in the germline V gene (reference sequence). This CDR3 has 14 amino acids. CDR3 bases: TGTGCCACCAGCAGGCGGGCCCAGCCCTACGAGCAGTACTTC. It translates to CATSRRAQPYEQYF.

The chain joins TRBV20-1 to TRBJ2-1, with D unclear. CDR1 is DFQATT and CDR2 is SNEGSKA in the germline V gene (reference sequence). Trimming cost V 8 bases and J 2 bases, with 13 bases left between them. The CDR3 is 13 residues long. The CDR3 sequence: CSSSDWAYNEQFF. In DNA form, the CDR3 reads TGCAGTTCCAGCGACTGGGCCTACAATGAGCAGTTCTTC.

The J gene is TRBJ2-3, the V gene TRBV6-5; 7 bases fit TRBD2. The CDR3 consists of 17 residues. Germline V gives CDR1 MNHEY, CDR2 SVGAGI. The J segment lost 6 bases and the V segment lost 2 bases, leaving 14 bases of the junction unmatched. CDR3 loop: CASSYLRSGKGSDTQYF. DNA of the CDR3: TGTGCCAGCAGTTACCTTAGGAGCGGGAAGGGGTCGGATACGCAGTATTTT.

The chain carries TRBV5-1 and TRBJ1-6, with a tentative D call TRBD1 (5 bases). Germline CDR1 reads SGHRS; CDR2 reads YFSETQ. The CDR3 runs to 16 residues. Deletions cut 2 bases from V and 9 bases from J, with 18 bases between. DNA of the CDR3: TGCGCCAGCAGCTTAAAACCCGGGACGGATAGTTCACCCCTCCACTTT. Its protein product is CASSLKPGTDSSPLHF.

As to this clonotype: The junction and the germline gene differ at one end; a read error may be behind it. The gene calls are TRBV29-1 and TRBJ2-7; 7 bases are a match to TRBD1. The germline gives CDR1 SQVTM, CDR2 ANQGSEA. This CDR3 contains 12 residues. This CDR3 is CSVANRGYERYF. Here the CDR3 DNA reads TGCAGCGTTGCGAACAGGGGTTACGAGCGGTACTTC.

This chain connects TRBV12-3 or TRBV12-4 to TRBJ1-2; the match to TRBD1 covers 10 bases. This CDR3 spans 14 amino acids. Trimming took 8 bases from V and 0 from J; bases not matched to a gene: 3. As DNA, the CDR3 is TGTGCCAGCGGGGACAGGGGACCTAACTATGGCTACACCTTC. Translation gives CASGDRGPNYGYTF.

The gene calls are TRBV7-6 and TRBJ1-1, with TRBD1 identical over 8 bases. The CDR3 loop spans 15 amino acids. The ends lost 1 base at V and 4 bases at J; junction bases unmatched: 5. CDR1 is SGHVS, CDR2 FNYEAQ, per germline. The CDR3 DNA follows: TGTGCCAGCAGCTTAGGGGCAGGGGGCGGCACTGAAGCTTTCTTT. This codes for CASSLGAGGGTEAFF.

This clonotype was recorded many times. The chain carries TRBV6-5 and TRBJ2-7; 11 positions match TRBD2. The CDR3 is made up of 15 amino acids. The germline V gene has CDR1 MNHEY and CDR2 SVGAGI. V shed 6 bases and J 9 bases; nucleotides not matched to a gene: 13. CDR3 nucleotides: TGTGCCAGCAGGTCTCCCGGGACTAGCGGACTCACGCAGTACTTC. Translated, it gives CASRSPGTSGLTQYF.

Remarks on this clonotype: This clone may be a read error of a much larger clone one base away. V gene TRBV7-6 combines with J gene TRBJ2-1; 7 bases line up with TRBD2. The ends lost 8 bases at V and 10 bases at J; junction bases unmatched: 14. CDR1 is SGHVS and CDR2 is FNYEAQ in the germline V gene. The CDR3 extends over 14 amino acids. CDR3 sequence reads: CASGSGKASEEQFF. In nucleotides, the CDR3 is TGTGCCAGCGGGAGCGGGAAGGCCTCGGAAGAGCAGTTCTTC.

This clonotype was counted only a few times. This chain uses TRBV7-2 with TRBJ2-1; D possibly corresponds to TRBD1 (6 bases). The V and J ends lost 2 bases and 7 bases respectively, with 12 bases between them. Germline V gene lookup returns CDR1 SGHTA and CDR2 FQGNSA. The CDR3 runs 14 residues. CDR3 nucleotides: TGTGCCAGCAGCTTACAGGGGTTAAGAAATGAGCAGTTCTTC. Encoded protein: CASSLQGLRNEQFF.

This clonotype has a single count. A much larger clone lies one base from this, so it may be a read error. This chain's CDR3 is CASSVAMRVHEQYF. The DNA of the CDR3 is TGTGCCAGCAGCGTAGCTATGAGGGTCCACGAGCAGTACTTC. This chain uses TRBV9 with TRBJ2-5, with TRBD2 as a possible D gene (5 bases). The J call may not be correct, given that the DNA end is closer to TRBJ2-7. The CDR3 extends over 14 amino acids. Germline V CDR1 and CDR2: SGDLS, YYNGEE.

This clonotype was observed a handful of times. This chain uses TRBV29-1 with TRBJ2-1; D possibly corresponds to TRBD1 (6 bases). The CDR3 covers 15 residues. Per the germline V gene, CDR1 is SQVTM and CDR2 is ANQGSEA. The V gene lost 1 base and the J gene lost 8 bases, with 18 bases spanning the gap. CDR3 in amino acids: CSVEGTDSLFDEQFF. CDR3 bases: TGCAGCGTTGAAGGAACGGACAGTCTTTTTGATGAGCAGTTCTTC.

A remark on this clonotype: An end of the junction does not agree with germline; a read error may underlie this. The V call is TRBV5-1, the J call TRBJ2-2; D gene unclear. The CDR3 consists of 12 residues. In germline, CDR1 is SGHRS, CDR2 YFSETQ. CDR3 bases: TGCGCCAGCTCTAGGAACTCCGGGGAGCTGTTTTTT. The encoded protein is CASSRNSGELFF.

The chain recombines TRBV5-1 with TRBJ1-1, with D hard to call. Trimming took 2 bases from V and 1 from J, leaving 9 bases between them. CDR3 length: 14 residues. Per the germline V gene, CDR1 is SGHRS and CDR2 is YFSETQ. The chain's CDR3 is CASSFSLENTEAFF. Here the CDR3 DNA reads TGCGCCAGCAGCTTCTCCTTGGAGAACACTGAAGCTTTCTTT.

This clonotype turned up a few times. The chain couples TRBV5-5 to TRBJ2-1, with no clear D. CDR1 SGHKS and CDR2 YYEKEE come from the germline V gene (reference sequence). The CDR3 runs 12 residues. V was pared by 0 bases and J by 8 bases, with 6 bases between. The CDR3 sequence: CASSLVFDEQFF. The DNA of the CDR3 is TGTGCCAGCAGCTTGGTGTTCGATGAGCAGTTCTTC.